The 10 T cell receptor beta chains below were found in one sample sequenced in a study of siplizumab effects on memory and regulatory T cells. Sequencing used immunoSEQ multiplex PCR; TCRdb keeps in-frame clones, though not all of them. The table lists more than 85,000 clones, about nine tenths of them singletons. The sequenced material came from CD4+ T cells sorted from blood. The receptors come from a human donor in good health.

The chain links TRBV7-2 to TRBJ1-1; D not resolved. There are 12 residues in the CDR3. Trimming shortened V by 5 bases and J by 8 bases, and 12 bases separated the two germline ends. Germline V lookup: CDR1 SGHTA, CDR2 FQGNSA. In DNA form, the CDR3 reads TGTGCCAGCAGCCGGCGTCAGTCGGAAGCTTTCTTT. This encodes CASSRRQSEAFF. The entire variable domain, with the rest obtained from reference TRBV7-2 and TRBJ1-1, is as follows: GAGVSQSPSNKVTEKGKDVELRCDPISGHTALYWYRQSLGQGLEFLIYFQGNSAPDKSGLPSDRFSAERTGGSVSTLTIQRTQQEDSAVYLCASSRRQSEAFFGQGTRLTVV.

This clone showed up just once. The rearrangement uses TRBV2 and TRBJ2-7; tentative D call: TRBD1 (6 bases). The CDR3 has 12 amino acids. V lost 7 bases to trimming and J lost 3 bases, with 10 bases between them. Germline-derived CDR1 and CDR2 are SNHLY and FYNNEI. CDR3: CASTRGIYEQYF. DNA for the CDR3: TGTGCCAGCACGAGGGGGATCTACGAGCAGTACTTC.

Here the CDR3 reads CASSLGTFTEAFF. CDR3 DNA: TGTGCCAGCAGCTTGGGAACATTCACTGAAGCTTTCTTT. The chain is built from TRBV5-6 and TRBJ1-1; D is unresolved. V was trimmed by 0 bases and J by 4 bases, leaving 7 bases between them. Germline CDR1 reads SGHDT; CDR2 reads YYEEEE. CDR3 length: 13 amino acids.

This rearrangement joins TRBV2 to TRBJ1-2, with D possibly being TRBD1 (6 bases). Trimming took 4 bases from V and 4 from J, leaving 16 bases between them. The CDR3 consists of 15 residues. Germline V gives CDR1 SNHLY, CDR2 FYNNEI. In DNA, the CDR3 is TGTGCCAGCAGTGTAGGAGGGGGGACTAGCTATGGCTACACCTTC. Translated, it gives CASSVGGGTSYGYTF.

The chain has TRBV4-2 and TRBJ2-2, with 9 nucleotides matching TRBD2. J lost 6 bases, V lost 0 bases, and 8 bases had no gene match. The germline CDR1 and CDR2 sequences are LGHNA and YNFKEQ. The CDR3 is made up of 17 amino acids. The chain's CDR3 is CASSQDPLAGLAGELFF. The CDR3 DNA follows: TGTGCCAGCAGCCAAGATCCCCTAGCGGGGTTAGCCGGGGAGCTGTTTTTT.

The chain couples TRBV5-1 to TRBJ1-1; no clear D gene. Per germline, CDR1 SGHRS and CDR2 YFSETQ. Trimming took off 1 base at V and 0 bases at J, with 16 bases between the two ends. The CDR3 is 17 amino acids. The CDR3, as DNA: TGCGCCAGCAGCTTGACCTTCCAGCGAACCCTGAACACTGAAGCTTTCTTT. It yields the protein CASSLTFQRTLNTEAFF.

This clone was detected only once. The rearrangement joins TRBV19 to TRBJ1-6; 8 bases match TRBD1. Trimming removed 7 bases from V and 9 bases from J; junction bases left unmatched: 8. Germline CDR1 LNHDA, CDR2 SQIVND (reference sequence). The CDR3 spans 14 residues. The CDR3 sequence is CASNDRGIGSPLHF. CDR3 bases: TGTGCCAGTAATGACAGGGGCATTGGTTCACCCCTCCACTTT.

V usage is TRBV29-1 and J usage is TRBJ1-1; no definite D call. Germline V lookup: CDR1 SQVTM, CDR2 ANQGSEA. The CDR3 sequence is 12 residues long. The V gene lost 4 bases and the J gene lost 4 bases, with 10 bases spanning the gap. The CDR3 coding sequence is TGCAGCGTTGTGGTGGTCGGCACTGAAGCTTTCTTT. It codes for CSVVVVGTEAFF. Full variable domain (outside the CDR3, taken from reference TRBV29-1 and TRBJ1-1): SAVISQKPSRDICQRGTSLTIQCQVDSQVTMMFWYRQQPGQSLTLIATANQGSEATYESGFVIDKFPISRPNLTFSTLTVSNMSPEDSSIYLCSVVVVGTEAFFGQGTRLTVV.

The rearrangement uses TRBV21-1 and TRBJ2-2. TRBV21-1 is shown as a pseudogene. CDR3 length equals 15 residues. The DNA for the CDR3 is TGTGCCAGCAGCAAAGCGGGTCCGAACACCGGGGAGCTGTTTTTT. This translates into CASSKAGPNTGELFF.

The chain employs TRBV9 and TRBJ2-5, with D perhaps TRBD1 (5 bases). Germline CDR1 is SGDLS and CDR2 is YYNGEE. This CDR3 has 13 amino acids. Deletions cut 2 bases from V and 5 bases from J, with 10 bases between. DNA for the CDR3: TGTGCCAGCAGCGTCCAGGGTATGGAGACCCAGTACTTC. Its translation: CASSVQGMETQYF.